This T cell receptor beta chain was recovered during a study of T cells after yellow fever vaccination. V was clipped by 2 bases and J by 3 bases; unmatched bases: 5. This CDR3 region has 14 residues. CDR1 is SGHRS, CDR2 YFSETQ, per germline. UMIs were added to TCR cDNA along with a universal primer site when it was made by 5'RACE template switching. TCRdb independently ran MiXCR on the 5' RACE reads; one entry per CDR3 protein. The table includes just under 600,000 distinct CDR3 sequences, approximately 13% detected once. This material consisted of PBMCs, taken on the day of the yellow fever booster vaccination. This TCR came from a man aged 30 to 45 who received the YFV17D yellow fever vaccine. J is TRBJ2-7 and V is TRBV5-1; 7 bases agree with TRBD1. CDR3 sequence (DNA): TGCGCCAGCAGCTTTACGGGACAGAACTACGAGCAGTACTTC. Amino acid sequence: CASSFTGQNYEQYF.